This record concerns one T cell receptor beta chain sequence. The target antigen is unknown. The CDR3 runs to 15 residues. Per the germline V gene, CDR1 is KGHSH and CDR2 is LQKENI. With 3 bases removed from V and 5 bases from J, the gap between germline ends came to 16 bases. These data originate in a study of OX40 agonist ivuxolimab in advanced cancers. Study information: An agonistic anti-OX40 (CD134) antibody, ivuxolimab, was used to treat the patients. Study outcomes and limitations: CD4+ and CD8+ blood T cells expanded clonally by week 6 at 0.1 to 3.0 mg/kg. Low normalized T-cell clonal expansion was also seen in some nonresponders.

The table came from immunoSEQ multiplex PCR; TCRdb's copy has only in-frame clones and leaves some out. The sample holds about 78,000 clones, around 87% seen once. Autoimmune disease history or systemic immunosuppression led to patient exclusion. The V gene is TRBV18, the J gene TRBJ2-5; tentative D call: TRBD2 (6 bases). The sequencing here drew on CD4+ or CD8+ T cells sorted from blood, taken in a trial of the OX40 agonist ivuxolimab. The sequence was collected from an adult with an advanced solid tumor such as melanoma, head and neck, liver or kidney cancer. CDR3 sequence: CASSPTGGIVETQYF. As DNA, the CDR3 is TGTGCCAGCTCACCGACCGGGGGAATTGTGGAGACCCAGTACTTC.